One and the same sample provided the 7 T cell receptor beta chains below, sequenced in a study of blood T cell repertoires in COVID-19. The method was immunoSEQ multiplex PCR; TCRdb's version includes in-frame clones alone and lacks a portion of them. Counted here are fewer than 250,000 clones, just under 85% occurring once; the ten biggest clones make up 5.5% to 7.5%. The specimen sequenced was peripheral blood. The receptors shown here come from a woman aged 55-69 years with active or convalescent COVID-19.

This clone was detected only once. This chain joins TRBV5-1 and TRBJ2-6; perhaps TRBD1 as D (5 bases). The length of the CDR3 is 15 residues. V was cut by 2 bases and J by 4 bases, with 10 bases left in between. Germline V gene sequence: CDR1 SGHRS, CDR2 YFSETQ. Here the CDR3 reads CASSLEGAGANVLTF. The DNA of the CDR3 is TGCGCCAGCAGCTTAGAAGGGGCCGGGGCCAACGTCCTGACTTTC.

The chain couples TRBV19 to TRBJ2-5; 11 bases agree with TRBD1. Germline V CDR1 and CDR2: LNHDA, SQIVND (reference sequence). The CDR3 has 15 amino acids. V lost 6 bases, J lost 4 bases, and 7 bases stayed unmatched. For the CDR3, the DNA is TGTGCCAGTAGCGCCGGGACAGGGGGAAGAGAGACCCAGTACTTC. This translates into CASSAGTGGRETQYF.

This chain uses TRBV7-9 with TRBJ1-1; 11 bases map to TRBD1. The J segment lost 1 base and the V segment lost 5 bases, leaving 6 bases of the junction unmatched. The germline CDR1 and CDR2 sequences are SEHNR and FQNEAQ (reference sequence). The CDR3 length is 16 residues. The CDR3 here is CASSMDRGRRNTEAFF. The CDR3, as DNA: TGTGCCAGCAGCATGGACAGGGGGCGCAGGAACACTGAAGCTTTCTTT.

The V call is TRBV7-9, the J call TRBJ2-2; the D is unclear. The V gene's germline CDR1 is SEHNR and CDR2 FQNEAQ (reference sequence). V shed 1 base and J shed 5 bases, with 11 bases lying between them. The CDR3 has 15 residues. CDR3 coding DNA: TGTGCCAGCAGCTTAGTTTTAGCACCGACCGGGGAGCTGTTTTTT. Translated, it gives CASSLVLAPTGELFF.

The V gene is TRBV19, the J gene TRBJ2-1; 8 bases match TRBD2. V lost 6 bases, J lost 2 bases, and 6 bases stayed unmatched. CDR1 is LNHDA, CDR2 SQIVND, per germline (reference sequence). This CDR3 is 15 amino acids long. The DNA of the CDR3 is TGTGCCAGTAGCCCCACTAGCGGCACCTACAATGAGCAGTTCTTC. This gives the protein CASSPTSGTYNEQFF.

This clone occurred once. The V call is TRBV6-2 or TRBV6-3, the J call TRBJ1-3; tentative D call: TRBD1 (6 bases). V shed 2 bases and J shed 4 bases, with 24 bases lying between them. Germline lookup yields CDR1 MNHEY and CDR2 SVGEGT. The CDR3 runs 19 residues. The CDR3 loop is CASSYKLVSVQGSGNTIYF. In DNA form, the CDR3 reads TGTGCCAGCAGTTACAAATTGGTTTCGGTGCAGGGGTCCGGAAACACCATATATTTT.

The rearrangement links TRBV5-4 to TRBJ2-1; 13 bases match TRBD2. From germline, CDR1 is SGHNT and CDR2 YYREEE (reference sequence). The ends lost 4 bases at V and 7 bases at J; junction bases unmatched: 5. The CDR3 contains 15 residues. CDR3 sequence (DNA): TGTGCCAGCAGCGGGGGACTAGCGGGACTTAATGAGCAGTTCTTC. Its protein product is CASSGGLAGLNEQFF.